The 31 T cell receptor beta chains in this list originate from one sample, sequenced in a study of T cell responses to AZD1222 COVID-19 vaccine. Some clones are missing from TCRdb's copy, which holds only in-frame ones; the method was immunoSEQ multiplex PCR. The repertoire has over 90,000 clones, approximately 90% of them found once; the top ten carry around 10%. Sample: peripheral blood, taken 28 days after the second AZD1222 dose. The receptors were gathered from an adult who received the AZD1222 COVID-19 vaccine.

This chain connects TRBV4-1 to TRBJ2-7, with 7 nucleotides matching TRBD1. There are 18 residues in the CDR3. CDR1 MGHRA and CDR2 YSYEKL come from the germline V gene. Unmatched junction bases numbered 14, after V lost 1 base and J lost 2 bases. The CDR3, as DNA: TGCGCCAGCAGCCAAGGCGTAAGGGCATCGGGACAGCCCTACGAGCAGTACTTC. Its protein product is CASSQGVRASGQPYEQYF.

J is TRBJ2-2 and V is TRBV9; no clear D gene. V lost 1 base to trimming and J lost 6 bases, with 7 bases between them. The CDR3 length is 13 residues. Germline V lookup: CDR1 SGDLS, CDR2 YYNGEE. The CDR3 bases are TGTGCCAGCAGCGTATGGGGTCCCGGGGAGCTGTTTTTT. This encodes CASSVWGPGELFF.

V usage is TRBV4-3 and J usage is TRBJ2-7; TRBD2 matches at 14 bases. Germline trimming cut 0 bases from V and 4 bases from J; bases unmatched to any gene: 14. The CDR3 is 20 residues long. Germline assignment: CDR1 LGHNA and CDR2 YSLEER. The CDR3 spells CASSQEMGLAGAPNLYEQYF. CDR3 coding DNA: TGCGCCAGCAGCCAAGAAATGGGACTAGCGGGGGCCCCGAACCTTTACGAGCAGTACTTC.

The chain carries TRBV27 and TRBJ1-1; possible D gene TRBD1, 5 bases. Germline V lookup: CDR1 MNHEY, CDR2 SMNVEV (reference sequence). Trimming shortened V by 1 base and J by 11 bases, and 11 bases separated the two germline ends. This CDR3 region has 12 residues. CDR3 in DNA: TGTGCCAGCAGTTTATTGCCGGGGCGGGCTTTCTTT. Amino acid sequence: CASSLLPGRAFF.

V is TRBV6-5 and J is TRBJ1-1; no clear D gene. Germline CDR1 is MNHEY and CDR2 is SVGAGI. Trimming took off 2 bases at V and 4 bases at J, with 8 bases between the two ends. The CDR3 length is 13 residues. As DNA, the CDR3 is TGTGCCAGCAGTTACCAGGAGGGCACTGAAGCTTTCTTT. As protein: CASSYQEGTEAFF.

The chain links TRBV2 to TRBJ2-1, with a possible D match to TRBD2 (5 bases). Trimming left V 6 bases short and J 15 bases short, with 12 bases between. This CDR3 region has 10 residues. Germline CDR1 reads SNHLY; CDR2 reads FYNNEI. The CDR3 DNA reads TGTGCCAGCAGCGGACTGTCGTCGTTCTTC. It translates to CASSGLSSFF.

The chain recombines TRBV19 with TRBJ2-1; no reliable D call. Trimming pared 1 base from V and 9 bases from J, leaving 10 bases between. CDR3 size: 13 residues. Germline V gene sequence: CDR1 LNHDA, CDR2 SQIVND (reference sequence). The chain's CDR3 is CASSIVSESEQFF. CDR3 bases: TGTGCCAGTAGTATAGTATCAGAAAGTGAGCAGTTCTTC.

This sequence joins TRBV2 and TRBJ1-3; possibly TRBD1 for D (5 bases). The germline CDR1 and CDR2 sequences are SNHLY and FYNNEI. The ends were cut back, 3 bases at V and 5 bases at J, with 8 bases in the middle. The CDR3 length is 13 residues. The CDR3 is CASSDQGRNTIYF. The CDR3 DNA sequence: TGTGCCAGCAGTGACCAGGGTCGAAACACCATATATTTT. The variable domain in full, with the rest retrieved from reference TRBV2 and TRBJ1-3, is EPEVTQTPSHQVTQMGQEVILRCVPISNHLYFYWYRQILGQKVEFLVSFYNNEISEKSEIFDDQFSVERPDGSNFTLKIRSTKLEDSAMYFCASSDQGRNTIYFGEGSWLTVV.

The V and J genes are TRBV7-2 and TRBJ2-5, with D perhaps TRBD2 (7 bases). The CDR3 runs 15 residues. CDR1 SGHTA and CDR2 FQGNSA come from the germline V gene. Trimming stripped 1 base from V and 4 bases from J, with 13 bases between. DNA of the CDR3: TGTGCCAGCAGCTTAGGTGGAGGGGGGGGAGAGACCCAGTACTTC. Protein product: CASSLGGGGGETQYF.

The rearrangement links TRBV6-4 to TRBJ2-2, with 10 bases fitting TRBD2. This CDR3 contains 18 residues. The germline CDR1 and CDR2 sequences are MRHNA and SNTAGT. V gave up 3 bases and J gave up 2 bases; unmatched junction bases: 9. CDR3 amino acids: CASSEGLAGALNTGELFF. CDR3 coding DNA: TGTGCCAGCAGTGAGGGTCTAGCGGGGGCCCTTAACACCGGGGAGCTGTTTTTT.

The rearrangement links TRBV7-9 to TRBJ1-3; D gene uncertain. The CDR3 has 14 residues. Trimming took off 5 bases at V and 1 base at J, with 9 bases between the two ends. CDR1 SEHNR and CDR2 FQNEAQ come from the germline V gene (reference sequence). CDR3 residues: CASSTSSSGNTIYF. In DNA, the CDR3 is TGTGCCAGCAGCACTTCTTCGTCTGGAAACACCATATATTTT. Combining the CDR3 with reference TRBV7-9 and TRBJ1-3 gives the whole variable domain DTGVSQNPRHKITKRGQNVTFRCDPISEHNRLYWYRQTLGQGPEFLTYFQNEAQLEKSRLLSDRFSAERPKGSFSTLEIQRTEQGDSAMYLCASSTSSSGNTIYFGEGSWLTVV.

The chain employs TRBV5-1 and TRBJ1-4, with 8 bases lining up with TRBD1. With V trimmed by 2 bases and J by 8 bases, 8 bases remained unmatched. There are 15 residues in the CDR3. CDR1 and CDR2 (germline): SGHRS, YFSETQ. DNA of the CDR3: TGCGCCAGCAGCTTTCGACAGGGGCGGGAGGAAAAACTGTTTTTT. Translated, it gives CASSFRQGREEKLFF.

The CDR3 sequence is CASSLYAGGSTDTQYF. Here the CDR3 DNA reads TGTGCCAGCAGCTTGTATGCAGGGGGTAGCACAGATACGCAGTATTTT. The rearrangement joins TRBV5-4 to TRBJ2-3; 7 bases are shared with TRBD1. This CDR3 comprises 16 residues. Germline values: CDR1 SGHNT, CDR2 YYREEE (reference sequence). Trimming at V came to 1 base and at J to 0 bases, leaving 5 bases not matched to a gene. Full variable domain (outside the CDR3, taken from reference TRBV5-4 and TRBJ2-3): ETGVTQSPTHLIKTRGQQVTLRCSSQSGHNTVSWYQQALGQGPQFIFQYYREEENGRGNFPPRFSGLQFPNYSSELNVNALELDDSALYLCASSLYAGGSTDTQYFGPGTRLTVL.

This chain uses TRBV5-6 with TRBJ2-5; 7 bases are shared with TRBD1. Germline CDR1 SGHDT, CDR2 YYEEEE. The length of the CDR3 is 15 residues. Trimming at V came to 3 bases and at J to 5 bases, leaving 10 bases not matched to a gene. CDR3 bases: TGTGCCAGCAGCTACCCGACAGGGAGTTGGGAGACCCAGTACTTC. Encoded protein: CASSYPTGSWETQYF.

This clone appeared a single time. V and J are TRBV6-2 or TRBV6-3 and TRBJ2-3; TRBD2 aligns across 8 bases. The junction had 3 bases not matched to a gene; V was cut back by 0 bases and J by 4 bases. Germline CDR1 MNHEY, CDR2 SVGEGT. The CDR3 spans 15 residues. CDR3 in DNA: TGTGCCAGCAGTTACTCGGCGGGGGGCGCAGATACGCAGTATTTT. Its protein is CASSYSAGGADTQYF.

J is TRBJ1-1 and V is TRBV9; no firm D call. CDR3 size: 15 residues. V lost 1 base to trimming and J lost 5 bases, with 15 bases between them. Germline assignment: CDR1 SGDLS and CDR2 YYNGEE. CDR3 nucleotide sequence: TGTGCCAGCAGCGTAACAAGTTTGGGAGGTACTGAAGCTTTCTTT. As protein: CASSVTSLGGTEAFF.

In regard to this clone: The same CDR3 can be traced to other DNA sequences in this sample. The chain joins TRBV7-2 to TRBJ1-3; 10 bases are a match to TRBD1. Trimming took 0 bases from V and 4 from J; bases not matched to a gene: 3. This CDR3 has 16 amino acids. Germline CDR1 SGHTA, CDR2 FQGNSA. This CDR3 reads CASSLAGQGNGNTIYF. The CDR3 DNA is TGTGCCAGCAGCTTAGCGGGACAGGGGAACGGAAACACCATATATTTT.

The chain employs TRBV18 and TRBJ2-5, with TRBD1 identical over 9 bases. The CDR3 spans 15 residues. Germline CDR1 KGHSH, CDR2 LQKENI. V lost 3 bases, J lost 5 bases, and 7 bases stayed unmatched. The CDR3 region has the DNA TGTGCCAGCTCACCTTCCGGACAGGGGTCCGAGACCCAGTACTTC. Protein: CASSPSGQGSETQYF.

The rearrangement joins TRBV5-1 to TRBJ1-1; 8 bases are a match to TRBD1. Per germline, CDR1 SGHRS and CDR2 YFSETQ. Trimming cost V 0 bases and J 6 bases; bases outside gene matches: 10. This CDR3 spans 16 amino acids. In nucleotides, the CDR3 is TGCGCCAGCAGCTTGGACCCCCTCGGACAGGGCGCTGAAGCTTTCTTT. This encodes CASSLDPLGQGAEAFF.

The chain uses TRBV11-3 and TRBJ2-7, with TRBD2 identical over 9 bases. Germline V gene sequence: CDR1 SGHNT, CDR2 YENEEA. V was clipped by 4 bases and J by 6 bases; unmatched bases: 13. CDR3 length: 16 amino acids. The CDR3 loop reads CASSSNSGLALSEQYF. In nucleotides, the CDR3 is TGTGCCAGCAGCTCCAACTCGGGACTAGCTCTGAGCGAGCAGTACTTC.

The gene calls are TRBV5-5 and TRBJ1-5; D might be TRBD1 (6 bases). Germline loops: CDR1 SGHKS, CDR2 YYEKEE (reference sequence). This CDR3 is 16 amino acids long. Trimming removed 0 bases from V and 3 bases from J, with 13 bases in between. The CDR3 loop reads CASSLGTAKNNQPQHF. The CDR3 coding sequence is TGTGCCAGCAGCTTGGGGACAGCGAAAAACAATCAGCCCCAGCATTTT. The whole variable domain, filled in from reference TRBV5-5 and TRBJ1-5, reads DAGVTQSPTHLIKTRGQQVTLRCSPISGHKSVSWYQQVLGQGPQFIFQYYEKEERGRGNFPDRFSARQFPNYSSELNVNALLLGDSALYLCASSLGTAKNNQPQHFGDGTRLSIL.

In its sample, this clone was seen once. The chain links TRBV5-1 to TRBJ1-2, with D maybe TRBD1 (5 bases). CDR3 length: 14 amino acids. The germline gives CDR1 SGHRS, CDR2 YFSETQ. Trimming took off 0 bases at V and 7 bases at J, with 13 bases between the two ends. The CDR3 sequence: CASSLGGAGSGYTF. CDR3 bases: TGCGCCAGCAGCTTGGGGGGCGCCGGGTCTGGCTACACCTTC.

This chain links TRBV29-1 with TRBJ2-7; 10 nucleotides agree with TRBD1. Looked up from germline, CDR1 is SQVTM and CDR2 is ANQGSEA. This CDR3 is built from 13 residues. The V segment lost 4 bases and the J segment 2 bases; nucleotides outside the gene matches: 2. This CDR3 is CSVGDRGAYEQYF. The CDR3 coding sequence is TGCAGCGTTGGGGACAGGGGTGCCTACGAGCAGTACTTC.

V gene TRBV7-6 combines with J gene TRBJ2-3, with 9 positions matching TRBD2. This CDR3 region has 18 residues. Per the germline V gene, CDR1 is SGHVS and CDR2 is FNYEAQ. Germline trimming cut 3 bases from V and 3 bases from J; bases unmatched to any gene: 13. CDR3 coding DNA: TGTGCCAGCAGCTTGCCCAACGAAGGGGCGGGAGGGACAGATACGCAGTATTTT. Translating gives CASSLPNEGAGGTDTQYF. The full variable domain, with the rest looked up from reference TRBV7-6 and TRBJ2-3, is GAGVSQSPRYKVTKRGQDVALRCDPISGHVSLYWYRQALGQGPEFLTYFNYEAQQDKSGLPNDRFSAERPEGSISTLTIQRTEQRDSAMYRCASSLPNEGAGGTDTQYFGPGTRLTVL.

The CDR3 coding sequence is TGTGCCATCAGAAGTACCGGGGACGAAGCTTTCTTT. Protein sequence: CAIRSTGDEAFF. The chain joins TRBV10-3 to TRBJ1-1; TRBD1 might be the D (5 bases). Per germline, CDR1 ENHRY and CDR2 SYGVKD. Trimming pared 6 bases from V and 8 bases from J, leaving 13 bases between. This CDR3 is 12 amino acids long.

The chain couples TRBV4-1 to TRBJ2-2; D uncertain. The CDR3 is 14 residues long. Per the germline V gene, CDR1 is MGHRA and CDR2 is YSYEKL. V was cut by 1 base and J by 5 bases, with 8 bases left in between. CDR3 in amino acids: CASSQGTVTGELFF. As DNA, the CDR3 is TGCGCCAGCAGCCAAGGGACGGTGACCGGGGAGCTGTTTTTT.

This CDR3 is CASSPGQASNEQYF. In nucleotides, the CDR3 is TGTGCCAGCAGCCCTGGACAGGCCAGTAACGAGCAGTACTTC. V is TRBV5-6 and J is TRBJ2-7; TRBD1 matches at 7 bases. The CDR3 runs to 14 residues. The germline V gene has CDR1 SGHDT and CDR2 YYEEEE. V was pared by 4 bases and J by 5 bases, with 9 bases of the junction left unmatched.

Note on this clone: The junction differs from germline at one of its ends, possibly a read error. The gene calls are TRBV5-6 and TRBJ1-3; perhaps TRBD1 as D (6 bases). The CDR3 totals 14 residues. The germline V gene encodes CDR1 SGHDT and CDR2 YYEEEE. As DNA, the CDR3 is TGTGCCAGCAGGTTGGGCAGGGGTAGAAACACCATATATTTT. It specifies CASRLGRGRNTIYF.

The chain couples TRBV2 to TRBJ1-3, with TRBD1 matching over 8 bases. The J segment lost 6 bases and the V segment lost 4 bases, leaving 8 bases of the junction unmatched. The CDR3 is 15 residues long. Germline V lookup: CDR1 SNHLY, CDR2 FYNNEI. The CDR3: CASSVPDREQNTIYF. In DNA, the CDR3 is TGTGCCAGCAGTGTCCCGGACAGGGAACAAAACACCATATATTTT. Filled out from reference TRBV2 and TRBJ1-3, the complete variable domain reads EPEVTQTPSHQVTQMGQEVILRCVPISNHLYFYWYRQILGQKVEFLVSFYNNEISEKSEIFDDQFSVERPDGSNFTLKIRSTKLEDSAMYFCASSVPDREQNTIYFGEGSWLTVV.

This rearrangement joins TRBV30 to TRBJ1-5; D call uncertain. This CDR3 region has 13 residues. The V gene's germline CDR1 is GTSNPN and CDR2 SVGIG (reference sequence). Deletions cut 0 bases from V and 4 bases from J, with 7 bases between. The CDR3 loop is CAWSVRRNQPQHF. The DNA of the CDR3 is TGTGCCTGGAGTGTACGGAGAAATCAGCCCCAGCATTTT.

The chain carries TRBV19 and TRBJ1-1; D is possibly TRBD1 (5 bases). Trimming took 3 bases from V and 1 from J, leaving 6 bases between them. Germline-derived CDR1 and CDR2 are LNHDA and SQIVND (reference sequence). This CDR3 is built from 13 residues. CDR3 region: CASSMGENTEAFF. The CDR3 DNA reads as TGTGCCAGTAGTATGGGGGAGAACACTGAAGCTTTCTTT.